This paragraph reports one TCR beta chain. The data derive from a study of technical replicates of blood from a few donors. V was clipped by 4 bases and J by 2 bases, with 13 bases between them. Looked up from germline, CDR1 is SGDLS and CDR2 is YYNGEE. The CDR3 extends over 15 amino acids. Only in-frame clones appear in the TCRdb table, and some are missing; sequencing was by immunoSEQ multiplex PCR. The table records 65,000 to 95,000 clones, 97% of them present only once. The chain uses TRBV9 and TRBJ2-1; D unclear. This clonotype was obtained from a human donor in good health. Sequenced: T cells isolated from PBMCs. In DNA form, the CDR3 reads TGTGCCAGCAGCCCCCGTTCTGAGACCTACAATGAGCAGTTCTTC. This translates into CASSPRSETYNEQFF.